The 4 T cell receptor beta chains in this list originate from one sample, sequenced in a study of cytomegalovirus exposure and HLA in healthy donors. A multiplex PCR was run with 60 Vbeta primers and 13 Jbeta primers. The table came from immunoSEQ multiplex PCR; TCRdb's copy has only in-frame clones and leaves some out. Altogether over 150,000 clones are present, about 80% being singletons, with the ten largest covering about 4.3%. Sequenced material: PBMCs. These receptors all stem from a man between 25 and 39 years old in good health and CMV-seronegative.

The gene calls are TRBV27 and TRBJ1-1; no firm D call. The germline V and J ends were trimmed by 0 bases and 4 bases, with 6 bases remaining between them. Germline V gene sequence: CDR1 MNHEY, CDR2 SMNVEV (reference sequence). This CDR3 contains 13 residues. The CDR3 here is CASSLSRGTEAFF. Here the CDR3 DNA reads TGTGCCAGCAGTTTATCGCGGGGCACTGAAGCTTTCTTT.

The sample holds one count of this clone. The chain is built from TRBV7-2 and TRBJ1-4, with D unresolved. V lost 5 bases and J lost 6, with 10 bases in between. The CDR3 runs 13 residues. From germline, CDR1 is SGHTA and CDR2 FQGNSA. Here the CDR3 DNA reads TGTGCCAGCAGCCTCCCTGAGGATGAAAAACTGTTTTTT. It translates to CASSLPEDEKLFF.

This sequence joins TRBV5-1 and TRBJ2-3, with D possibly being TRBD2 (6 bases). Germline CDR1 is SGHRS and CDR2 is YFSETQ. The CDR3 contains 16 residues. V lost 1 base and J lost 1, with 13 bases in between. The CDR3 spells CASSLIGGDRTDTQYF. The CDR3 coding sequence is TGCGCCAGCAGCTTGATAGGCGGGGACCGCACAGATACGCAGTATTTT.

This chain joins TRBV27 and TRBJ2-5; D might be TRBD2 (6 bases). Matching the DNA end better, TRBJ2-7 makes the J call doubtful. Germline values: CDR1 MNHEY, CDR2 SMNVEV (reference sequence). The CDR3 is 15 amino acids. This chain's CDR3 is CASNVVRDPSGEQYF. The CDR3 DNA reads TGTGCCAGCAACGTGGTGCGGGACCCTTCGGGCGAGCAGTACTTC.